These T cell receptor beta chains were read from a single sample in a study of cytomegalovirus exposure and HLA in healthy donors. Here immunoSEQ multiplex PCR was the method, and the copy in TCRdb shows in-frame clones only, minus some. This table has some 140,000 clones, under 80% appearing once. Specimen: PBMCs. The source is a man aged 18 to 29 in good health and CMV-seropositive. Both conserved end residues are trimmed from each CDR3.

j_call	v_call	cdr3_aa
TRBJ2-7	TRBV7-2	ASSLVAPSGRETYEQY
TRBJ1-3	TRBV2	ASILDRVGNTIY
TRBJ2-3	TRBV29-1	SVEDGRATDTQY
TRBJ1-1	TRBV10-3	AISESRTTEAF
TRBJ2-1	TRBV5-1	ASSWNTGENEQF
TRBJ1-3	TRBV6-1	ASSGTGFSGNTIY
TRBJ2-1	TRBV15	ATSQRGSSEQF
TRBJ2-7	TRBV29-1	SVVLGNSYEQY
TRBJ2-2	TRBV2	ASRTSGSPGELF
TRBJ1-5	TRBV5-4	ASNLFGQPQH
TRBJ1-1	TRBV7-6	ASSQGQGNTEAF
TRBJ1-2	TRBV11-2	ASSLNGNYGYT
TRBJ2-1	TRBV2	ASRDRGRGF
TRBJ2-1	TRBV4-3	ASSEGLAGGYNEQF
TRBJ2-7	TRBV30	AWSPQGSGSHEQY
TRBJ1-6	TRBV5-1	ASSLESASRGSPLH
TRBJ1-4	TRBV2	ASRVFEEKLF
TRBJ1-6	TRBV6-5	ASSYLSGGSSSPLH
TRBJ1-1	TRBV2	ASSEGGGTEAF
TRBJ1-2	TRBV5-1	ASSFDGGGSYGYT
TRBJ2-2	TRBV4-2	ASSGRGNTGELF
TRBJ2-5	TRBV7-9	ASSPAFFAGGPGETQY
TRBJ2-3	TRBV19	ASSLTSGHTDTQY
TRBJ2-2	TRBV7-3	ASSLIPGTGELF
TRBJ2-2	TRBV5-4	AIGGGELF
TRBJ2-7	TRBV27	ASSVPRAGGANEQY
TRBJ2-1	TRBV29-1	SVGPYNEQF